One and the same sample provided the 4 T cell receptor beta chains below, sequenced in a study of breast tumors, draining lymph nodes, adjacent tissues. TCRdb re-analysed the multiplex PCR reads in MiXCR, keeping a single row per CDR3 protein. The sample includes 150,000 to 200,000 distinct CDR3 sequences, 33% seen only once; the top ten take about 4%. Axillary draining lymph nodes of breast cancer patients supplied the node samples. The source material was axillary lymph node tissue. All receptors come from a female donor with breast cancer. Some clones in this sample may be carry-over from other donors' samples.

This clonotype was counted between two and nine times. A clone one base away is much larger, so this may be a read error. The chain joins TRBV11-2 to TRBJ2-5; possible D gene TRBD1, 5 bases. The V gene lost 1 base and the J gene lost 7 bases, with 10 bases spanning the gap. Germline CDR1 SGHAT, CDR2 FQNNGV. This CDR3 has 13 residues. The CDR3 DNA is TGTGCCAGCAGCTTAGCACATGGGGCGACCCAGTACTTC. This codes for CASSLAHGATQYF. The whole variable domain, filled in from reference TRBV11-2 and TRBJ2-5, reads EAGVAQSPRYKIIEKRQSVAFWCNPISGHATLYWYQQILGQGPKLLIQFQNNGVVDDSQLPKDRFSAERLKGVDSTLKIQPAKLEDSAVYLCASSLAHGATQYFGPGTRLLVL.

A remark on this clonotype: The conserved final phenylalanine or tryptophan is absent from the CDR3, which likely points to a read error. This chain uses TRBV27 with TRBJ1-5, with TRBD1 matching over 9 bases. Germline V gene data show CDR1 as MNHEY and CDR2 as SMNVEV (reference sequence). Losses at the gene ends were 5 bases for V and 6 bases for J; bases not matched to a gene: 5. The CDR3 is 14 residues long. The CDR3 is CASSLRQGGQPQHY. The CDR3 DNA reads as TGTGCCAGCAGTCTCCGACAGGGGGGTCAGCCCCAGCATTAT.

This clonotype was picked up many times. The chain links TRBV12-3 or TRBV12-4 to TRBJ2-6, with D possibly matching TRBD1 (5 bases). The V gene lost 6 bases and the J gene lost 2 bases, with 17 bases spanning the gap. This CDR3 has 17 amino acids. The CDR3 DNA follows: TGTGCCAGCAGCCCCGCGACAGTCCAGACTGGGGCCAACGTCCTGACTTTC. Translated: CASSPATVQTGANVLTF.

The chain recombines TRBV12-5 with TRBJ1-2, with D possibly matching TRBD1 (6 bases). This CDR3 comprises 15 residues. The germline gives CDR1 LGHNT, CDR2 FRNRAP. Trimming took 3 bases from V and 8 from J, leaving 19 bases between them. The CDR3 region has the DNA TGTGCTAGTGGTTTCGTACACCCGACAGGCGACGGCTACACCTTC. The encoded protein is CASGFVHPTGDGYTF.